Detailed here is one T cell receptor beta chain. Its antigen is as yet unknown. This sample stems from a study of shared clonotypes between healthy human individuals. Findings and caveats of the study: Generation of non-shared clonotypes was less probable than generation of clonotypes shared by all four donors.

CD4+ cell separation produced CD45RA+ naive and CD45RA-negative memory subsets. Produced via immunoSEQ multiplex PCR; TCRdb's table is partial and in-frame only. Seen here are over a million clones, around 95% observed once, and the top ten hold over 1%. The V end lost 8 bases, the J end lost 4 bases, and 13 bases lay between the germline ends. This CDR3 comprises 12 residues. Germline V gives CDR1 SGDLS, CDR2 YYNGEE. The TCR sequence derives from a man aged 25 to 45 in good health. The J gene is TRBJ2-7, the V gene TRBV9; D remains unclear. What was sequenced was naive CD4+ T cells sorted from blood. Subset described: CD45RA+ positively selected. The CDR3 DNA reads TGTGCCAGTGGGGTGGCCCCGTACGAGCAGTACTTC. The encoded protein is CASGVAPYEQYF.